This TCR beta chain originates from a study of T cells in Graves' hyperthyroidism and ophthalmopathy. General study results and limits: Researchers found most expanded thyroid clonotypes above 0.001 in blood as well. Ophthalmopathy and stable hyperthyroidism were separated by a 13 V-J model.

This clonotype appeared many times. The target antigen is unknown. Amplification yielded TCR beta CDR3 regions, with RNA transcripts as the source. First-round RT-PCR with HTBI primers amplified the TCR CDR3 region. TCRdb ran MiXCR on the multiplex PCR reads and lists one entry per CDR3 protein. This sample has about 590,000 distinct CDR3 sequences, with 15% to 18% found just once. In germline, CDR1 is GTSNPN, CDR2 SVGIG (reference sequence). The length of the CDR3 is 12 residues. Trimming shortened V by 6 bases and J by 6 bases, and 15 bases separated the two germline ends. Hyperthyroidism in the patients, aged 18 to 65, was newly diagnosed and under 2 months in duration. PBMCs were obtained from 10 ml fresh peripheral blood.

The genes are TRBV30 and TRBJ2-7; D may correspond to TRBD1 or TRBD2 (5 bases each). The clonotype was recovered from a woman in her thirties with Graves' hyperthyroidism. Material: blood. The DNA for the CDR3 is TGTGCCTGTTCCCGAGGGGTAATCGAGCAGTACTTC. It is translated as CACSRGVIEQYF.